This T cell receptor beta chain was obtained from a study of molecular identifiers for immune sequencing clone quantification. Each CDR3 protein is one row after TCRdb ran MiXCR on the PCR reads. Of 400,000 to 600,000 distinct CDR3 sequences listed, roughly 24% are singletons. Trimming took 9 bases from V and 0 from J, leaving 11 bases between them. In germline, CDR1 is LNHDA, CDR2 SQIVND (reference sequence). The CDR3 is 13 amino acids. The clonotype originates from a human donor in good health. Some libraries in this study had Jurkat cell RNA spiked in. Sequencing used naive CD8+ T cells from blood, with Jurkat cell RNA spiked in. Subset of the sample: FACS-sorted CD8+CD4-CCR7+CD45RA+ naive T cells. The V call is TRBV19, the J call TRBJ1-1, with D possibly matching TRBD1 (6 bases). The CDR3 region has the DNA TGTGCCAGCACTTGGACAGTGAACACTGAAGCTTTCTTT. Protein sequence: CASTWTVNTEAFF.